This is a list of T cell receptor beta chains from one sample in a study of human T cells and chemical hapten exposure. TCRdb independently ran MiXCR on the RACE reads; one entry per CDR3 protein. The table records about 69,000 distinct CDR3 sequences, 25% to 40% of them present only once. Specimen: whole blood, collected in connection with sensitization to the hapten diphenylcyclopropenone (DPC). These TCRs come from a man aged 40-50 years with alopecia areata. Some clones in this sample may be carry-over from other donors' samples. Each CDR3 is given with its conserved first and last residue. The D gene is left open where the match is weak. The size of a clone is reported for some rows only, either as once, few or many, or as a class for expanded clones.

v_gene	j_gene	abundance	d_gene	CDR3aa	CDR3nt
TRBV20-1	TRBJ2-2	-	-	CSARRQTGELFF	TGCAGTGCTAGGCGGCAGACCGGGGAGCTGTTTTTT
TRBV10-3	TRBJ2-7	-	-	CAIGPGATYEQYF	TGTGCCATCGGACCGGGAGCTACGTACGAGCAGTACTTC
TRBV7-9	TRBJ1-2	-	-	CASSTETGINYGYTF	TGTGCCAGCAGCACAGAGACAGGAATCAACTATGGCTACACCTTC
TRBV7-9	TRBJ2-7	-	-	CASSSSRMGEQYF	TGTGCCAGCAGCTCGAGTCGTATGGGTGAGCAGTACTTC
TRBV7-9	TRBJ2-7	few	-	CASSSNGYEQYF	TGTGCCAGCAGCTCTAACGGGTACGAGCAGTACTTC
TRBV7-8	TRBJ2-5	-	TRBD2	CASSYSGGVQETQYF	TGTGCCAGCAGCTACAGCGGGGGGGTACAAGAGACCCAGTACTTC
TRBV5-1	TRBJ2-7	-	TRBD2	CASSSSSGYEQYF	TGCGCCAGCAGCTCATCTAGCGGATACGAGCAGTACTTC
TRBV7-9	TRBJ2-1	few	-	CASSAGGGLYNEQFF	TGTGCCAGCAGCGCTGGCGGGGGCCTGTACAATGAGCAGTTCTTC
TRBV12-3/TRBV12-4	TRBJ2-7	few	TRBD1	CASSLWDRGSEQYF	TGTGCCAGCAGTTTGTGGGACAGGGGGTCCGAGCAGTACTTC
TRBV9	TRBJ2-7	-	-	CASSVGSPGVVPYEQYF	TGTGCCAGCAGCGTAGGATCCCCGGGGGTGGTACCCTACGAGCAGTACTTC
TRBV20-1	TRBJ2-3	few	-	CSAIPGPRAYF	TGCAGTGCCATCCCGGGACCCCGGGCCTATTTT
TRBV25-1	TRBJ1-2	few	-	CASSPRTDSNYGYTF	TGTGCCAGCAGTCCACGGACAGATTCTAACTATGGCTACACCTTC
TRBV3-1	TRBJ2-1	-	TRBD2	CASSPIAGFNNEQFF	TGTGCCAGCAGCCCGATAGCGGGATTTAACAATGAGCAGTTCTTC
TRBV28	TRBJ1-6	-	TRBD1	CASGTGIASPLHF	TGTGCCAGCGGGACAGGGATAGCTTCACCCCTCCACTTT